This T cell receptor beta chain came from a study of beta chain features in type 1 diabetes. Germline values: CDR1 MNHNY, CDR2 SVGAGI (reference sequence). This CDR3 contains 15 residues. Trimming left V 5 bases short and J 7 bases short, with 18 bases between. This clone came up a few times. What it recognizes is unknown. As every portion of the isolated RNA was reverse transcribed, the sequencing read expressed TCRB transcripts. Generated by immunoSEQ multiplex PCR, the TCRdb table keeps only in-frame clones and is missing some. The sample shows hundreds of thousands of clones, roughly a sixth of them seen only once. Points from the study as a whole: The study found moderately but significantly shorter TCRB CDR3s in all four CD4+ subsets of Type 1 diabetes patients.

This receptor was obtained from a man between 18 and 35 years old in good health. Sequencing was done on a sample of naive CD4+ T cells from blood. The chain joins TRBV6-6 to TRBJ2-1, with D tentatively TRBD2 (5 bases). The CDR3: CASSPPSTRRNEQFF. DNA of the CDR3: TGTGCCAGCAGTCCGCCAAGTACAAGGAGGAATGAGCAGTTCTTC.